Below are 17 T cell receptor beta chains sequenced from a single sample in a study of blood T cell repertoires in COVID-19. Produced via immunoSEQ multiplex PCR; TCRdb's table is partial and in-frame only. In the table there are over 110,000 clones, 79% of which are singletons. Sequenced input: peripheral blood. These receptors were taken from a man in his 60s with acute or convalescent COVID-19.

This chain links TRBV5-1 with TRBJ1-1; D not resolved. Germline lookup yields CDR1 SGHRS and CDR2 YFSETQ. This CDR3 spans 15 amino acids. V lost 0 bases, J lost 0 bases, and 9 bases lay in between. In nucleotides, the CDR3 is TGCGCCAGCAGCTTGGAGGGCGGGTTGAACACTGAAGCTTTCTTT. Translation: CASSLEGGLNTEAFF.

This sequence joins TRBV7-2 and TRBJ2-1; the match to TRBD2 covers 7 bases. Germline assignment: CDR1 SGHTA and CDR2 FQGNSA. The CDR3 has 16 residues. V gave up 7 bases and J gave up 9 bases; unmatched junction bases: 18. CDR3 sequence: CASTFQAGRMDFEQFF. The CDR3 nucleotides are TGTGCCAGCACCTTCCAAGCGGGACGGATGGATTTTGAGCAGTTCTTC. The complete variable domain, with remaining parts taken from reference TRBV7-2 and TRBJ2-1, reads GAGVSQSPSNKVTEKGKDVELRCDPISGHTALYWYRQSLGQGLEFLIYFQGNSAPDKSGLPSDRFSAERTGGSVSTLTIQRTQQEDSAVYLCASTFQAGRMDFEQFFGPGTRLTVL.

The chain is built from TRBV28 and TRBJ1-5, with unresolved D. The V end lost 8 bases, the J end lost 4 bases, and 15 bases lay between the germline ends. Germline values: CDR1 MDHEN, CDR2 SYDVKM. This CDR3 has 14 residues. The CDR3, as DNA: TGTGCCAGCCGACCTGAGGGTTGGAATCAGCCCCAGCATTTT. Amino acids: CASRPEGWNQPQHF.

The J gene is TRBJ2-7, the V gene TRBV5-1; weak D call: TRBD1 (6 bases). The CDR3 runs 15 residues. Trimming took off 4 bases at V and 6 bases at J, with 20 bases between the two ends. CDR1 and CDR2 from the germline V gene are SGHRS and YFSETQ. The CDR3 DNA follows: TGCGCCAGCAGCCTAGAACAGGGCGGGCGTCGCGAGCAGTACTTC. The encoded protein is CASSLEQGGRREQYF.

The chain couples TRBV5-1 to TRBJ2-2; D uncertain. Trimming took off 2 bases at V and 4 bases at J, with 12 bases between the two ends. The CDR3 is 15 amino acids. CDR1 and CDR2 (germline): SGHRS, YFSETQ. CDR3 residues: CASSLLAESTGELFF. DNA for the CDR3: TGCGCCAGCAGCTTATTGGCGGAGTCCACCGGGGAGCTGTTTTTT. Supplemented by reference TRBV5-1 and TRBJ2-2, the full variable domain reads KAGVTQTPRYLIKTRGQQVTLSCSPISGHRSVSWYQQTPGQGLQFLFEYFSETQRNKGNFPGRFSGRQFSNSRSEMNVSTLELGDSALYLCASSLLAESTGELFFGEGSRLTVL.

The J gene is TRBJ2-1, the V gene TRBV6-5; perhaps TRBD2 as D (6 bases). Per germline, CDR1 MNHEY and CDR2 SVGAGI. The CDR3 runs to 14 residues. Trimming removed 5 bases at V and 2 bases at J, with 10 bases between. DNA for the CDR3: TGTGCCAGCAGTCGACTAGGGACCTACAATGAGCAGTTCTTC. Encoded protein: CASSRLGTYNEQFF.

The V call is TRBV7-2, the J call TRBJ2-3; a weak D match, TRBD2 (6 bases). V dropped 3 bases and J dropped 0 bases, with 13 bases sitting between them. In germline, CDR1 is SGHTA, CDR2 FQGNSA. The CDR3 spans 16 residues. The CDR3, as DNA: TGTGCCAGCAGCTTTGGGGCGGGGTCTAGCACAGATACGCAGTATTTT. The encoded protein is CASSFGAGSSTDTQYF.

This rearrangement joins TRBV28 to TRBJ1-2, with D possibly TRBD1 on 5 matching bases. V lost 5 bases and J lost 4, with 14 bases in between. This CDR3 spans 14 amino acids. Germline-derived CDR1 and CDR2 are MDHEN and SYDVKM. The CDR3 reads CASSPGQGIYGYTF. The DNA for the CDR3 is TGTGCCAGCAGTCCCGGGCAGGGCATCTATGGCTACACCTTC.

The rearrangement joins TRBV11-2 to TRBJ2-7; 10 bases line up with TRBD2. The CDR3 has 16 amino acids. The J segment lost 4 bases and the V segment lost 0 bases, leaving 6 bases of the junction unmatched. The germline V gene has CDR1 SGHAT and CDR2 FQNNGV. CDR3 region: CASSLDSGLAAYEQYF. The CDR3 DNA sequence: TGTGCCAGCAGCTTAGATTCAGGACTAGCGGCATACGAGCAGTACTTC.

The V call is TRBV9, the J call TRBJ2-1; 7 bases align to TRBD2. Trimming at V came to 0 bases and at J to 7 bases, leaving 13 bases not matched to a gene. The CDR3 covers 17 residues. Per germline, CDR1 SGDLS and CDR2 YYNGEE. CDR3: CASSVGPTSRLQNEQFF. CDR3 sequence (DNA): TGTGCCAGCAGCGTAGGACCGACTAGCCGATTGCAAAATGAGCAGTTCTTC.

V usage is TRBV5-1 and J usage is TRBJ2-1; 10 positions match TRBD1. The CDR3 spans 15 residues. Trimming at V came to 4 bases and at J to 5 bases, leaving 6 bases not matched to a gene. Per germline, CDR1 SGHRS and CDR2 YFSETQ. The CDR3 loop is CASSPRDRGDNEQFF. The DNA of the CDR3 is TGCGCCAGCAGCCCCCGGGACAGGGGCGACAATGAGCAGTTCTTC.

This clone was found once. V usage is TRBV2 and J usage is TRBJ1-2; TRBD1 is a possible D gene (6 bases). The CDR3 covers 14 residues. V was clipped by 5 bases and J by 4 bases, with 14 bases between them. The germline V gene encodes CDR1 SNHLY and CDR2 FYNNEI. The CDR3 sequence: CASSRTETGYGYTF. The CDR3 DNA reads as TGTGCCAGCAGTAGGACAGAAACGGGCTATGGCTACACCTTC.

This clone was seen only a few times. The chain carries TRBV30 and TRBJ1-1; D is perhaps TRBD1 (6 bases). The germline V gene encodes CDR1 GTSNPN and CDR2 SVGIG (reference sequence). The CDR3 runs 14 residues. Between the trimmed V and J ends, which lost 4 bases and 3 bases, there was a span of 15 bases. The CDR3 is CAWTTSQGYTEAFF. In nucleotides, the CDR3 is TGTGCCTGGACGACCTCGCAGGGGTACACTGAAGCTTTCTTT.

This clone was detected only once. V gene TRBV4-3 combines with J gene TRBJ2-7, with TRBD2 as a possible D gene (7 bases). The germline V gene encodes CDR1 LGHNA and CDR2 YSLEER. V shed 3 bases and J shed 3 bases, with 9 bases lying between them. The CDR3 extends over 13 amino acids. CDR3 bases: TGCGCCAGCAGCCAGAGGGGGGGCTACGAGCAGTACTTC. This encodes CASSQRGGYEQYF.

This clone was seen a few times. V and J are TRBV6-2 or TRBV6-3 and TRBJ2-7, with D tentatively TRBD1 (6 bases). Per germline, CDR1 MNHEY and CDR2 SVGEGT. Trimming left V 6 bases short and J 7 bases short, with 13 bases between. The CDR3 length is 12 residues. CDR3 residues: CASSTGLREQYF. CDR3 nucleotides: TGTGCCAGCAGCACAGGGTTGCGGGAGCAGTACTTC.

CDR3 sequence: CASKNDAGGSYEQYF. In nucleotides, the CDR3 is TGTGCCAGCAAGAATGATGCAGGGGGCTCCTACGAGCAGTACTTC. The rearrangement uses TRBV28 and TRBJ2-7; 7 bases align to TRBD1. Germline V gene data show CDR1 as MDHEN and CDR2 as SYDVKM. The CDR3 sequence is 15 residues long. With 7 bases clipped from V and 0 bases from J, the junction kept 9 bases outside the gene matches.

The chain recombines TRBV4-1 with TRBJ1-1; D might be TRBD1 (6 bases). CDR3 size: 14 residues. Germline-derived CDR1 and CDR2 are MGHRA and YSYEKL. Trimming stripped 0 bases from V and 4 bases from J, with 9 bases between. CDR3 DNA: TGCGCCAGCAGCCAAGACAGGGGCGGCACTGAAGCTTTCTTT. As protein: CASSQDRGGTEAFF.